The T cell receptor beta chain under discussion was sequenced for a study of long-term antiretroviral therapy in people with HIV. General study points: Once patients were on ART, diversity went higher but still fell short of transplant donor controls.

They ran version v3.0 of the immunoSEQ assay at survey level. Using immunoSEQ multiplex PCR, the repertoire was profiled, and TCRdb retains in-frame clones only, with some absent. The sample contains 38,000 or so clones, 94% of which appear only once. Trimming pared 3 bases from V and 5 bases from J, leaving 7 bases between. Germline CDR1 MGHRA, CDR2 YSYEKL. CDR3 length equals 13 residues. As regards this clone: Its cognate antigen is unknown.

V usage is TRBV4-1 and J usage is TRBJ2-2; D call uncertain. The TCR was taken from a young man with HIV. This material consisted of unsorted PBMCs, taken approximately 9.1 years after starting antiretroviral therapy. This CDR3 is CASSQLGTGELFF. Here the CDR3 DNA reads TGCGCCAGCAGCCAGTTGGGAACCGGGGAGCTGTTTTTT.